The 22 T cell receptor beta chains given below trace back to one sample, sequenced in a study of cytomegalovirus exposure and HLA in healthy donors. Repertoires were generated with immunoSEQ multiplex PCR, while TCRdb's copy carries only in-frame clones and drops some. The data contain over 100,000 clones, roughly 91% of them singletons. Input material: PBMCs. Receptors were obtained from a man aged 25 to 40 in good health and CMV-seronegative.

This clone was observed once. This sequence joins TRBV11-2 and TRBJ1-1; D may be TRBD1 (5 bases). CDR1 and CDR2 from the germline V gene are SGHAT and FQNNGV. The CDR3 extends over 13 amino acids. The V end lost 4 bases, the J end lost 1 base, and 7 bases lay between the germline ends. The CDR3 DNA reads as TGTGCCAGCAGCTCCGGACAGAACACTGAAGCTTTCTTT. Protein sequence: CASSSGQNTEAFF.

The rearrangement links TRBV5-1 to TRBJ1-4; 9 nucleotides align to TRBD1. The CDR3 is 18 residues long. Trimming cost V 4 bases and J 4 bases; bases outside gene matches: 14. Germline V gene lookup returns CDR1 SGHRS and CDR2 YFSETQ. CDR3 sequence: CASSVPGQGASGNEKLFF. In nucleotides, the CDR3 is TGCGCCAGCAGCGTGCCGGGACAGGGTGCCTCTGGTAATGAAAAACTGTTTTTT.

A single count supports this clone. The chain joins TRBV7-9 to TRBJ1-4; TRBD1 matches at 9 bases. Trimming cost V 1 base and J 5 bases; bases outside gene matches: 5. Germline V gene data show CDR1 as SEHNR and CDR2 as FQNEAQ (reference sequence). The CDR3 loop spans 16 amino acids. CDR3 protein: CASSLGRGTGNEKLFF. The DNA of the CDR3 is TGTGCCAGCAGCTTAGGGCGCGGGACAGGGAATGAAAAACTGTTTTTT. The whole variable domain, filled in from reference TRBV7-9 and TRBJ1-4, reads DTGVSQNPRHKITKRGQNVTFRCDPISEHNRLYWYRQTLGQGPEFLTYFQNEAQLEKSRLLSDRFSAERPKGSFSTLEIQRTEQGDSAMYLCASSLGRGTGNEKLFFGSGTQLSVL.

This clone was observed a handful of times. The V call is TRBV27, the J call TRBJ1-5; 7 bases match TRBD1. Trimming took 6 bases from V and 6 from J; bases not matched to a gene: 2. Germline V gene data show CDR1 as MNHEY and CDR2 as SMNVEV (reference sequence). CDR3 length equals 12 residues. For the CDR3, the DNA is TGTGCCAGCAGGACAGGGAGTCAGCCCCAGCATTTT. Residues: CASRTGSQPQHF.

This clone was seen a handful of times. V gene TRBV6-1 combines with J gene TRBJ1-5; D call uncertain. V lost 8 bases, J lost 3 bases, and 11 bases lay in between. Germline loops: CDR1 MNHNS, CDR2 SASEGT. The CDR3 has 13 residues. The CDR3 DNA is TGTGCCAGCTCGGAGACTCTCAATCAGCCCCAGCATTTT. Protein: CASSETLNQPQHF.

The chain is built from TRBV29-1 and TRBJ2-3, with D perhaps TRBD1 (6 bases). The CDR3 runs to 14 residues. V was clipped by 3 bases and J by 0 bases, with 10 bases between them. Germline-derived CDR1 and CDR2 are SQVTM and ANQGSEA. CDR3 nucleotide sequence: TGCAGCGTTGATTCCGGACAGAGCACAGATACGCAGTATTTT. Translation gives CSVDSGQSTDTQYF.

This chain uses TRBV7-2 with TRBJ2-7; TRBD1 is a possible D gene (6 bases). Trimming removed 6 bases from V and 4 bases from J, with 13 bases in between. The germline V gene has CDR1 SGHTA and CDR2 FQGNSA. The CDR3 covers 13 residues. CDR3 sequence reads: CASSFGQLYEQYF. The CDR3 DNA reads TGTGCCAGCAGTTTCGGACAGCTTTACGAGCAGTACTTC. Variable domain in full (rest from reference TRBV7-2 and TRBJ2-7): GAGVSQSPSNKVTEKGKDVELRCDPISGHTALYWYRQSLGQGLEFLIYFQGNSAPDKSGLPSDRFSAERTGGSVSTLTIQRTQQEDSAVYLCASSFGQLYEQYFGPGTRLTVT.

The gene calls are TRBV2 and TRBJ1-5; D might be TRBD1 (6 bases). Trimming removed 4 bases at V and 9 bases at J, with 16 bases between. From germline, CDR1 is SNHLY and CDR2 FYNNEI. The CDR3 loop spans 14 amino acids. CDR3 coding DNA: TGTGCCAGCAGTGCAGAGGGGGGGGCGGGGCCCCAGCATTTT. Encoded protein: CASSAEGGAGPQHF.

The genes are TRBV7-9 and TRBJ1-5; 9 bases align to TRBD1. The V segment lost 0 bases and the J segment 5 bases; nucleotides outside the gene matches: 8. Germline V gene lookup returns CDR1 SEHNR and CDR2 FQNEAQ (reference sequence). The CDR3 loop spans 17 amino acids. This CDR3 is CASSLALRQGDDQPQHF. The CDR3 DNA reads as TGTGCCAGCAGCTTAGCCTTACGACAGGGGGATGATCAGCCCCAGCATTTT.

The chain couples TRBV7-9 to TRBJ1-2, with TRBD1 identical over 7 bases. From germline, CDR1 is SEHNR and CDR2 FQNEAQ (reference sequence). The CDR3 is 14 amino acids. The trim removed 2 bases at V and 1 base at J, leaving 1 base unmatched. The CDR3 sequence: CASSLRGHNYGYTF. CDR3 bases: TGTGCCAGCAGCTTAAGGGGGCATAACTATGGCTACACCTTC.

V is TRBV5-6 and J is TRBJ2-2; TRBD1 matches at 8 bases. CDR3 size: 17 residues. Germline V gene sequence: CDR1 SGHDT, CDR2 YYEEEE. After removal of 0 bases from V and 5 bases from J, the junction contained 9 bases not matched to a gene. CDR3 DNA: TGTGCCAGCAGCTTGGGCCGGACAGGGTGGCGTACCGGGGAGCTGTTTTTT. Translated: CASSLGRTGWRTGELFF.

This chain connects TRBV18 to TRBJ2-2, with D unclear. The CDR3 contains 13 residues. Germline V gene data show CDR1 as KGHSH and CDR2 as LQKENI. Trimming removed 2 bases from V and 8 bases from J, with 9 bases in between. Here the CDR3 reads CASSPGVLGELFF. Written as DNA, the CDR3 is TGTGCCAGCTCACCAGGTGTCCTAGGGGAGCTGTTTTTT.

V usage is TRBV5-5 and J usage is TRBJ1-2, with TRBD1 identical over 7 bases. The V and J ends lost 2 bases and 4 bases, in that order; junction bases with no gene match: 11. In germline, CDR1 is SGHKS, CDR2 YYEKEE (reference sequence). The CDR3 loop spans 16 amino acids. Written as DNA, the CDR3 is TGTGCCAGCAGCTTACCCAACAGGGGAGAAGGCTATGGCTACACCTTC. It yields the protein CASSLPNRGEGYGYTF. Together with reference TRBV5-5 and TRBJ1-2, the CDR3 gives the full variable domain: DAGVTQSPTHLIKTRGQQVTLRCSPISGHKSVSWYQQVLGQGPQFIFQYYEKEERGRGNFPDRFSARQFPNYSSELNVNALLLGDSALYLCASSLPNRGEGYGYTFGSGTRLTVV.

The table lists this clone with a count of one. The V gene is TRBV23-1, the J gene TRBJ1-1; 7 nucleotides match TRBD1. TRBV23-1 is treated as an ORF (open reading frame) with a function not yet certain. The V gene end was trimmed by 3 bases and the J gene end by 1 base; junction bases not matched to a gene: 2. This CDR3 contains 14 residues. DNA for the CDR3: TGCGCCAGCAGTCACAGGGGGGCGAACACTGAAGCTTTCTTT. Its translation is CASSHRGANTEAFF.

The chain combines TRBV5-1 with TRBJ2-3, with D possibly TRBD2 on 6 matching bases. Between the trimmed V and J ends, which lost 4 bases and 6 bases, there was a span of 15 bases. The germline gives CDR1 SGHRS, CDR2 YFSETQ. The CDR3 covers 14 residues. The CDR3 DNA follows: TGCGCCAGCAGCGAGGCGGAGGGTGGGGATACGCAGTATTTT. It codes for CASSEAEGGDTQYF.

This clone was picked up a small number of times. V gene TRBV7-2 combines with J gene TRBJ1-2; no clear D. Germline loops: CDR1 SGHTA, CDR2 FQGNSA. This CDR3 spans 12 amino acids. The V end was cut by 2 bases, the J end by 6 bases, with 7 bases between. CDR3 residues: CASSLRGDGYTF. The CDR3 DNA reads TGTGCCAGCAGCTTACGGGGAGATGGCTACACCTTC.

The chain is built from TRBV7-9 and TRBJ1-4, with a weak D call TRBD1 (5 bases). The CDR3 has 16 amino acids. Deletions cut 1 base from V and 7 bases from J, with 16 bases between. The V gene's germline CDR1 is SEHNR and CDR2 FQNEAQ (reference sequence). In nucleotides, the CDR3 is TGTGCCAGCAGCTTAGGGACATCGGTGGTTGGTGAAAAACTGTTTTTT. Translated, it gives CASSLGTSVVGEKLFF.

J is TRBJ2-5 and V is TRBV28; TRBD1 matches at 7 bases. The CDR3 has 12 amino acids. The germline V gene has CDR1 MDHEN and CDR2 SYDVKM. J gave up 1 base and V 8 bases, and 1 base lay outside the gene matches. In nucleotides, the CDR3 is TGTGCCAGCGGACAGGCCCAAGAGACCCAGTACTTC. Amino acids: CASGQAQETQYF.

The chain carries TRBV5-5 and TRBJ1-5, with D tentatively TRBD1 (6 bases). The V gene's germline CDR1 is SGHKS and CDR2 YYEKEE (reference sequence). V gave up 4 bases and J gave up 0 bases, with 11 bases separating them. The CDR3 covers 15 residues. CDR3 residues: CASSSQGNSNQPQHF. CDR3 in DNA: TGTGCCAGCAGCAGTCAGGGGAATAGCAATCAGCCCCAGCATTTT. Based on the CDR3 plus reference TRBV5-5 and TRBJ1-5, the full variable domain is DAGVTQSPTHLIKTRGQQVTLRCSPISGHKSVSWYQQVLGQGPQFIFQYYEKEERGRGNFPDRFSARQFPNYSSELNVNALLLGDSALYLCASSSQGNSNQPQHFGDGTRLSIL.

This chain joins TRBV10-1 and TRBJ2-2, with D maybe TRBD1 (6 bases). The germline V and J ends were trimmed by 8 bases and 3 bases, with 13 bases remaining between them. The CDR3 is 14 amino acids. Germline values: CDR1 WNHNN, CDR2 SYGVQD (reference sequence). The CDR3 coding sequence is TGCGCCAGCTCCCGGACAGACTACACCGGGGAGCTGTTTTTT. Its translation is CASSRTDYTGELFF.

This clone was counted between two and nine times. The V gene is TRBV13, the J gene TRBJ1-1, with D unclear. Trimming removed 2 bases at V and 7 bases at J, with 11 bases between. The CDR3 has 13 residues. The germline V gene has CDR1 PRHDT and CDR2 FYEKMQ (reference sequence). The DNA for the CDR3 is TGTGCCAGCAGCTTAAGCTTCCCATATGAAGCTTTCTTT. Amino acid sequence: CASSLSFPYEAFF.

This rearrangement joins TRBV11-2 to TRBJ2-1, with 7 bases fitting TRBD1. Germline-derived CDR1 and CDR2 are SGHAT and FQNNGV. The ends lost 1 base at V and 6 bases at J; junction bases unmatched: 12. The CDR3 length is 17 residues. For the CDR3, the DNA is TGTGCCAGCAGCTTAGTACACAGGGGTTCCGCCCGCAATGAGCAGTTCTTC. This codes for CASSLVHRGSARNEQFF.